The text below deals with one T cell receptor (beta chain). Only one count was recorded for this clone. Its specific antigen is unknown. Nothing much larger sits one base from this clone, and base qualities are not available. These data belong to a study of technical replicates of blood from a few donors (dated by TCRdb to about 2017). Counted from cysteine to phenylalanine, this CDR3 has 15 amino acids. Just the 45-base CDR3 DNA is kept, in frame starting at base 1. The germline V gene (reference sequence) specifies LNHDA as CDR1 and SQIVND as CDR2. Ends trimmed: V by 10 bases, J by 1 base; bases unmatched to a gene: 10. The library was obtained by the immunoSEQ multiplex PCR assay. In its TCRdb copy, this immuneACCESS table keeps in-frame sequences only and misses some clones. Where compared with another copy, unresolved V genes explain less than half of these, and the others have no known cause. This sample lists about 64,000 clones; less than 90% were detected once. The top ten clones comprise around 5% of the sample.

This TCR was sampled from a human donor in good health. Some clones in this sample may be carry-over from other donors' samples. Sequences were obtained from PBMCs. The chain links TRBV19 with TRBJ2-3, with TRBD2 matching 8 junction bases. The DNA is TGTGCCACCCAGCGGGGGAACCGGGGCACAGATACGCAGTATTTT. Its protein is CATQRGNRGTDTQYF.